Below, 32 T cell receptor beta chains from the same sample are listed, as sequenced in a study of blood T cell repertoires in COVID-19 (dated by TCRdb to the early 2020s). Library method: the immunoSEQ multiplex PCR assay. The table comes from immuneACCESS by way of TCRdb, which keeps in-frame sequences with V and J called. Part of the clones is missing from these tables; in studies checked, under half for an unresolved V gene and the rest for unknown reasons. In this sample the table shows under 300,000 clones, 70% to 85% of which occur a single time. The ten largest make up 2% to 2.5% of the sample. Sequencing was carried out using peripheral blood. The receptors originated from a man in his forties who had recovered from COVID-19.

This chain joins TRBV12-3 or TRBV12-4 and TRBJ1-1; D remains ambiguous. Trimming took off 3 bases at V and 4 bases at J, with 9 bases between the two ends. The CDR3 covers 13 residues. This chain's CDR3 is CASSFRAGTEAFF. The DNA of the CDR3 is TGTGCCAGCAGTTTTAGGGCGGGCACTGAAGCTTTCTTT.

The chain joins TRBV11-2 to TRBJ2-3; 7 positions match TRBD2. The length of the CDR3 is 14 residues. V lost 1 base and J lost 13; bases outside the gene matches: 11. Germline CDR1 is SGHAT and CDR2 is FQNNGV. The DNA for the CDR3 is TGTGCCAGCAGCTTAGGGCTAGCGGCCGTGAAGGAGTATTTT. It specifies CASSLGLAAVKEYF.

This chain joins TRBV5-5 and TRBJ2-1, with 8 bases identical to TRBD2. The V gene's germline CDR1 is SGHKS and CDR2 YYEKEE (reference sequence). The CDR3 totals 14 residues. Trimming took 4 bases from V and 6 from J; bases not matched to a gene: 6. The CDR3 here is CASSPREEVNEQFF. The CDR3 DNA reads as TGTGCCAGCAGCCCGCGGGAGGAAGTCAATGAGCAGTTCTTC.

The chain joins TRBV19 to TRBJ2-7; 7 nucleotides align to TRBD1. The CDR3 extends over 14 amino acids. From germline, CDR1 is LNHDA and CDR2 SQIVND (reference sequence). Trimming took 4 bases from V and 6 from J; bases not matched to a gene: 9. The CDR3 loop reads CASSKGQEFSEQYF. In DNA form, the CDR3 reads TGTGCCAGTAGTAAAGGACAGGAATTCTCCGAGCAGTACTTC.

The chain couples TRBV2 to TRBJ2-7; unclear D gene. CDR1 is SNHLY, CDR2 FYNNEI, per germline. This CDR3 has 14 amino acids. V was cut by 7 bases and J by 5 bases, with 18 bases left in between. In DNA form, the CDR3 reads TGTGCCAGCACCCTCCGGCCCTGGGCCAACGAGCAGTACTTC. It translates to CASTLRPWANEQYF.

V usage is TRBV7-2 and J usage is TRBJ1-3, with D possibly matching TRBD1 (5 bases). Germline values: CDR1 SGHTA, CDR2 FQGNSA. The CDR3 runs 14 residues. V lost 5 bases, J lost 7 bases, and 15 bases lay in between. CDR3 residues: CASSASRGGNTIYF. The CDR3 DNA reads as TGTGCCAGCAGCGCCTCACGGGGGGGTAACACCATATATTTT.

The chain links TRBV2 to TRBJ1-2, with 8 bases fitting TRBD1. Germline CDR1 is SNHLY and CDR2 is FYNNEI. With 4 bases clipped from V and 7 bases from J, the junction kept 5 bases outside the gene matches. The CDR3 contains 13 residues. The CDR3 sequence: CASSVQGAGGYTF. The CDR3 region has the DNA TGTGCCAGCAGTGTTCAGGGGGCAGGTGGCTACACCTTC.

V usage is TRBV30 and J usage is TRBJ1-5; tentatively, D is TRBD1 (6 bases). V dropped 0 bases and J dropped 12 bases, with 12 bases sitting between them. Per germline, CDR1 GTSNPN and CDR2 SVGIG (reference sequence). CDR3 length equals 12 residues. CDR3 residues: CAWSVRQEIQHF. In DNA, the CDR3 is TGTGCCTGGAGTGTACGACAGGAAATCCAGCATTTT.

The rearrangement joins TRBV10-3 to TRBJ1-2, with 9 bases aligning to TRBD1. CDR3 size: 11 residues. CDR1 and CDR2 from the germline V gene are ENHRY and SYGVKD. After removal of 10 bases from V and 7 bases from J, the junction contained 4 bases not matched to a gene. Here the CDR3 reads CATGTGLGYTF. The CDR3 DNA reads as TGTGCCACGGGGACAGGGCTTGGCTACACCTTC.

The V and J genes are TRBV10-3 and TRBJ2-1, with TRBD2 as a possible D gene (6 bases). This CDR3 is built from 16 residues. Germline V gene sequence: CDR1 ENHRY, CDR2 SYGVKD. Trimming left V 3 bases short and J 4 bases short, with 16 bases between. CDR3 DNA: TGTGCCATCAGTGAAAATCGGCGGGGATTTTACAATGAGCAGTTCTTC. It codes for CAISENRRGFYNEQFF.

The CDR3: CASSLEVASVSYEQYF. For the CDR3, the DNA is TGTGCCAGCAGCTTGGAGGTGGCTAGCGTTTCCTACGAGCAGTACTTC. The rearrangement joins TRBV5-8 to TRBJ2-7; tentatively, D is TRBD2 (6 bases). Looked up from germline, CDR1 is SGHTS and CDR2 is YDEGEE. The V gene lost 0 bases and the J gene lost 1 base, with 14 bases spanning the gap. This CDR3 region has 16 residues.

This chain connects TRBV5-1 to TRBJ1-4, with unresolved D. The ends were cut back, 4 bases at V and 7 bases at J, with 17 bases in the middle. CDR3 length equals 15 residues. Looked up from germline, CDR1 is SGHRS and CDR2 is YFSETQ. CDR3 region: CASSGVGGVGEKLFF. CDR3 DNA sequence: TGCGCCAGCAGCGGGGTAGGAGGAGTCGGTGAAAAACTGTTTTTT.

This sequence joins TRBV9 and TRBJ2-3, with TRBD2 as a possible D gene (5 bases). The CDR3 spans 16 residues. The germline V and J ends were trimmed by 0 bases and 5 bases, with 16 bases remaining between them. CDR1 and CDR2 from the germline V gene are SGDLS and YYNGEE. The CDR3: CASSVGREHPGDTQYF. The CDR3 DNA reads TGTGCCAGCAGCGTAGGAAGGGAGCACCCAGGAGATACGCAGTATTTT.

CDR3 amino acids: CASSTDTASGEQYF. The CDR3 bases are TGTGCCAGCAGCACAGACACTGCATCGGGGGAGCAGTACTTC. The chain joins TRBV5-4 to TRBJ2-7; maybe TRBD2 (5 bases). The CDR3 is 14 amino acids. The germline V gene has CDR1 SGHNT and CDR2 YYREEE (reference sequence). Trimming stripped 4 bases from V and 7 bases from J, with 18 bases between.

This chain links TRBV19 with TRBJ2-1; tentative D call: TRBD1 (6 bases). V lost 7 bases to trimming and J lost 5 bases, with 15 bases between them. There are 14 residues in the CDR3. In germline, CDR1 is LNHDA, CDR2 SQIVND (reference sequence). Here the CDR3 DNA reads TGTGCCAGTATCCCCTATCAGGGGAACAATGAGCAGTTCTTC. Amino acids: CASIPYQGNNEQFF.

The V gene is TRBV7-2, the J gene TRBJ2-1; 11 nucleotides agree with TRBD2. Germline values: CDR1 SGHTA, CDR2 FQGNSA. The CDR3 runs to 17 residues. J gave up 7 bases and V 5 bases, and 13 bases lay outside the gene matches. For the CDR3, the DNA is TGTGCCAGCAGCCTTCACAGTCGGGCTAGCGGGAGGAATGAGCAGTTCTTC. It translates to CASSLHSRASGRNEQFF.

This chain links TRBV18 with TRBJ1-2; 11 bases agree with TRBD1. J lost 4 bases, V lost 3 bases, and 4 bases had no gene match. The CDR3 is 15 amino acids. CDR1 and CDR2 from the germline V gene are KGHSH and LQKENI. The DNA for the CDR3 is TGTGCCAGCTCACCCGGACAGGGGGCGGCCTATGGCTACACCTTC. It yields the protein CASSPGQGAAYGYTF. The whole variable domain, filled in from reference TRBV18 and TRBJ1-2, reads NAGVMQNPRHLVRRRGQEARLRCSPMKGHSHVYWYRQLPEEGLKFMVYLQKENIIDESGMPKERFSAEFPKEGPSILRIQQVVRGDSAAYFCASSPGQGAAYGYTFGSGTRLTVV.

The V call is TRBV7-2, the J call TRBJ2-5; D uncertain. Germline lookup yields CDR1 SGHTA and CDR2 FQGNSA. V gave up 2 bases and J gave up 4 bases, with 14 bases separating them. This CDR3 has 15 residues. CDR3 bases: TGTGCCAGCAGCTTATATCAGGATTCGGCAGAGACCCAGTACTTC. Translated: CASSLYQDSAETQYF. Combining the CDR3 with reference TRBV7-2 and TRBJ2-5 gives the whole variable domain GAGVSQSPSNKVTEKGKDVELRCDPISGHTALYWYRQSLGQGLEFLIYFQGNSAPDKSGLPSDRFSAERTGGSVSTLTIQRTQQEDSAVYLCASSLYQDSAETQYFGPGTRLLVL.

The chain carries TRBV23-1 and TRBJ2-1, with D possibly being TRBD1 (6 bases). TRBV23-1 counts as an open reading frame of uncertain function. The V end lost 2 bases, the J end lost 5 bases, and 10 bases lay between the germline ends. The CDR3 covers 14 residues. CDR3 loop: CASSQEAGDNEQFF. The CDR3 DNA is TGCGCCAGCAGTCAAGAGGCAGGGGACAATGAGCAGTTCTTC.

This clone was recorded a few times. This sequence joins TRBV19 and TRBJ2-1, with D maybe TRBD2 (6 bases). Germline CDR1 is LNHDA and CDR2 is SQIVND (reference sequence). The CDR3 runs to 15 residues. V gave up 2 bases and J gave up 7 bases, with 15 bases separating them. CDR3 amino acids: CASSIYAGLGNEQFF. The CDR3 nucleotides are TGTGCCAGTAGTATATATGCGGGGCTTGGGAATGAGCAGTTCTTC.

V gene TRBV7-2 combines with J gene TRBJ2-1; 13 bases line up with TRBD2. Germline CDR1 is SGHTA and CDR2 is FQGNSA. The CDR3 is 16 residues long. Germline trimming cut 4 bases from V and 4 bases from J; bases unmatched to any gene: 4. CDR3 sequence: CASSSGLAGSYNEQFF. For the CDR3, the DNA is TGTGCCAGCAGCTCGGGACTAGCGGGGTCTTACAATGAGCAGTTCTTC. Filled out from reference TRBV7-2 and TRBJ2-1, the complete variable domain reads GAGVSQSPSNKVTEKGKDVELRCDPISGHTALYWYRQSLGQGLEFLIYFQGNSAPDKSGLPSDRFSAERTGGSVSTLTIQRTQQEDSAVYLCASSSGLAGSYNEQFFGPGTRLTVL.

The sample holds one count of this clone. The V gene is TRBV19, the J gene TRBJ1-5; maybe TRBD1 (6 bases). Germline V CDR1 and CDR2: LNHDA, SQIVND (reference sequence). V was clipped by 1 base and J by 3 bases, with 10 bases between them. This CDR3 has 15 residues. The CDR3 sequence is CASSIVPGDNQPQHF. DNA of the CDR3: TGTGCCAGTAGTATAGTACCAGGGGACAATCAGCCCCAGCATTTT.

The CDR3 DNA follows: TGCGCCAGCAGCTGGGGACAGGACGAGCAGTACTTC. Translated, it gives CASSWGQDEQYF. V usage is TRBV5-1 and J usage is TRBJ2-7; 8 bases map to TRBD1. Germline V CDR1 and CDR2: SGHRS, YFSETQ. The CDR3 spans 12 residues. Unmatched junction bases numbered 1, after V lost 3 bases and J lost 5 bases.

The genes are TRBV5-4 and TRBJ2-1, with 10 bases identical to TRBD1. Germline loops: CDR1 SGHNT, CDR2 YYREEE (reference sequence). CDR3 length equals 16 residues. The V and J ends lost 4 bases and 6 bases, in that order; junction bases with no gene match: 10. For the CDR3, the DNA is TGTGCCAGCAGCCGAGGGTCCGGGACAGGGGTCAATGAGCAGTTCTTC. This gives the protein CASSRGSGTGVNEQFF.

The chain has TRBV3-1 (or the pseudogene TRBV3-2) and TRBJ1-2, with D hard to call. The CDR3 sequence is 17 residues long. Germline V CDR1 and CDR2: LGHDT, YNNKEL (reference sequence). V was pared by 5 bases and J by 0 bases, with 19 bases between. CDR3 sequence: CASSATRQRTSNYGYTF. The DNA for the CDR3 is TGTGCCAGCAGCGCTACCAGGCAAAGGACTTCTAACTATGGCTACACCTTC.

This chain joins TRBV4-3 and TRBJ2-3; TRBD1 agrees at 7 bases. The germline V gene encodes CDR1 LGHNA and CDR2 YSLEER. The CDR3 is made up of 15 amino acids. The J segment lost 4 bases and the V segment lost 4 bases, leaving 8 bases of the junction unmatched. The CDR3 region is CASSRGQARADTQYF. For the CDR3, the DNA is TGCGCCAGCAGCCGAGGACAGGCACGGGCAGATACGCAGTATTTT.

The V call is TRBV5-1, the J call TRBJ2-3; TRBD2 matches at 16 bases. CDR3 length: 19 amino acids. After removal of 0 bases from V and 1 base from J, the junction contained 5 bases not matched to a gene. The germline V gene has CDR1 SGHRS and CDR2 YFSETQ. The CDR3 bases are TGCGCCAGCAGCTTGGAGGGACTAGCGGGAGGGTCCGGCACAGATACGCAGTATTTT. Encoded protein: CASSLEGLAGGSGTDTQYF.

The V and J genes are TRBV3-1 (or the pseudogene TRBV3-2) and TRBJ2-5, with D perhaps matching TRBD1 (5 bases). CDR1 LGHDT and CDR2 YNNKEL come from the germline V gene (reference sequence). The CDR3 runs 14 residues. The germline V and J ends were trimmed by 5 bases and 5 bases, with 15 bases remaining between them. The CDR3 loop is CASSATYKGETQYF. The CDR3 nucleotides read TGTGCCAGCAGCGCGACCTATAAGGGGGAGACCCAGTACTTC.

This rearrangement joins TRBV27 to TRBJ1-6; D may be TRBD1 (5 bases). CDR3 length: 14 residues. Per the germline V gene, CDR1 is MNHEY and CDR2 is SMNVEV (reference sequence). Deletions cut 2 bases from V and 8 bases from J, with 10 bases between. In DNA form, the CDR3 reads TGTGCCAGCAGTTTACGCAGGGCCGATTCACCCCTCCACTTT. Protein product: CASSLRRADSPLHF.

This sequence joins TRBV30 and TRBJ1-2; a weak D match, TRBD1 (5 bases). The V and J ends lost 0 bases and 2 bases respectively, with 10 bases between them. The germline gives CDR1 GTSNPN, CDR2 SVGIG (reference sequence). This CDR3 spans 14 amino acids. The CDR3 loop reads CAWSVRTPNYGYTF. The CDR3 coding sequence is TGTGCCTGGAGTGTAAGGACACCCAACTATGGCTACACCTTC.

The V gene is TRBV19, the J gene TRBJ1-3; TRBD1 agrees at 7 bases. V trimming: 3 bases; J trimming: 7 bases; junction bases outside the gene matches: 3. The CDR3 covers 13 residues. CDR1 and CDR2 from the germline V gene are LNHDA and SQIVND (reference sequence). CDR3 DNA sequence: TGTGCCAGTAGTATGACAGGGAAGAACACCATATATTTT. Protein product: CASSMTGKNTIYF.

The genes are TRBV7-2 and TRBJ2-3, with D perhaps matching TRBD1 (6 bases). V lost 0 bases and J lost 6, with 13 bases in between. The CDR3 spans 15 residues. Per the germline V gene, CDR1 is SGHTA and CDR2 is FQGNSA. The CDR3 is CASSLAQGTRDTQYF. Here the CDR3 DNA reads TGTGCCAGCAGCTTAGCCCAGGGGACAAGGGATACGCAGTATTTT.